Included here is one T cell receptor beta chain sequence, with context. No antigen is known for it. This sample was included in a study of OX40 agonist ivuxolimab in advanced cancers. Study context: Ivuxolimab is a fully human IgG2 antibody that activates OX40 (CD134).

Trimming pared 3 bases from V and 5 bases from J, leaving 13 bases between. Germline CDR1 is MDHEN and CDR2 is SYDVKM. The CDR3 is 14 residues long. Libraries were prepared by immunoSEQ multiplex PCR; TCRdb keeps only in-frame clonotypes and omits some of them. The data show about 67,000 clones, with about 87% seen just once and about 4% held by the top ten. The study, taken as a whole, reports: A proportion of nonresponders additionally exhibited low normalized T-cell clonal expansion.

The chain is built from TRBV28 and TRBJ2-5; tentatively, D is TRBD1 (5 bases). This clonotype was obtained from an adult with an advanced solid tumor such as melanoma, head and neck, liver or kidney cancer. The sequencing here drew on CD4+ or CD8+ T cells sorted from blood, taken in a trial of the OX40 agonist ivuxolimab. CDR3 DNA sequence: TGTGCCAGCAGTTTTCTCCAGGGTGGGGAGACCCAGTACTTC. It translates to CASSFLQGGETQYF.